These 8 T cell receptor beta chains came from one sample sequenced in a study of T cells in Graves' hyperthyroidism and ophthalmopathy. From RNA transcripts, TCR beta CDR3 regions were amplified. Primed by the HTBI set, a first-round RT-PCR was run on the TCR CDR3. TCRdb re-called the multiplex PCR reads with MiXCR, one entry per CDR3 protein. Found here are over 500,000 distinct CDR3 sequences, 12% to 15% of them singletons; the top ten hold approximately 15%. The sample taken for sequencing was blood. The source of these receptors is a woman between 40 and 50 years old with Graves' hyperthyroidism.

This clonotype showed up just once. With a much larger clone just one base away, this may be a read error. The rearrangement links TRBV20-1 to TRBJ2-7; 8 nucleotides align to TRBD1. The J call may be incorrect, as the DNA end agrees better with TRBJ2-1. CDR3 size: 14 residues. Germline V CDR1 and CDR2: DFQATT, SNEGSKA (reference sequence). For the CDR3, the DNA is TGCAGTGCTACGTCCCGGGACAGGCTCTACGAGCAGTTCTTC. Residues: CSATSRDRLYEQFF.

The rearrangement joins TRBV6-1 to TRBJ2-3; no reliable D call. Germline CDR1 MNHNS, CDR2 SASEGT. V dropped 7 bases and J dropped 2 bases, with 16 bases sitting between them. The length of the CDR3 is 15 residues. The CDR3 sequence is CASTPLTGHTDTQYF. The CDR3 DNA is TGTGCCAGCACCCCTTTAACGGGTCACACAGATACGCAGTATTTT.

This clonotype was seen a few times. The V and J genes are TRBV10-3 and TRBJ1-5, with 8 bases aligning to TRBD1. The CDR3 runs to 15 residues. Unmatched junction bases numbered 5, after V lost 4 bases and J lost 3 bases. Germline assignment: CDR1 ENHRY and CDR2 SYGVKD. The CDR3 loop is CAISGGQGDNQPQHF. For the CDR3, the DNA is TGTGCCATCAGTGGTGGACAGGGTGACAATCAGCCCCAGCATTTT.

There are many counts of this clonotype. V is TRBV28 and J is TRBJ2-1, with a tentative D call TRBD1 (5 bases). This CDR3 contains 13 residues. V was pared by 5 bases and J by 2 bases, with 7 bases between. The V gene's germline CDR1 is MDHEN and CDR2 SYDVKM. CDR3: CASSLTAYNEQFF. The DNA for the CDR3 is TGTGCCAGCAGTCTGACAGCCTACAATGAGCAGTTCTTC.

There are many counts of this clonotype. J is TRBJ2-1 and V is TRBV20-1; D is perhaps TRBD1 or TRBD2 (7 bases each). This CDR3 contains 16 residues. Germline V lookup: CDR1 DFQATT, CDR2 SNEGSKA (reference sequence). V dropped 3 bases and J dropped 3 bases, with 18 bases sitting between them. The CDR3 sequence: CSASPPTGRDYNEQFF. CDR3 in DNA: TGCAGTGCTAGTCCCCCGACAGGGAGGGACTACAATGAGCAGTTCTTC.

This clonotype was observed a few times. The rearrangement joins TRBV15 to TRBJ1-5, with 9 bases aligning to TRBD1. The V segment lost 0 bases and the J segment 15 bases; nucleotides outside the gene matches: 15. The CDR3 is made up of 16 amino acids. Germline V gene data show CDR1 as LNHNV and CDR2 as YYDKDF (reference sequence). The CDR3 sequence is CATSREGPGQGLVRHF. DNA of the CDR3: TGTGCCACCAGCAGAGAGGGACCGGGACAGGGCCTAGTCCGGCATTTT.

This clonotype has just a few counts. This sequence joins TRBV28 and TRBJ1-6; no reliable D call. CDR1 is MDHEN and CDR2 is SYDVKM in the germline V gene. CDR3 length equals 13 residues. V lost 7 bases to trimming and J lost 0 bases, with 4 bases between them. The CDR3 here is CASTGSYNSPLHF. The CDR3 bases are TGTGCCAGCACGGGCTCCTATAATTCACCCCTCCACTTT.

This clonotype was observed many times. The V gene is TRBV6-5, the J gene TRBJ2-7; D unresolved. The CDR3 sequence is 15 residues long. Germline CDR1 is MNHEY and CDR2 is SVGAGI. Trimming took off 1 base at V and 3 bases at J, with 13 bases between the two ends. This chain's CDR3 is CASSYYRGMGYEQYF. In DNA, the CDR3 is TGTGCCAGCAGTTACTACAGAGGAATGGGCTACGAGCAGTACTTC.